A selection of T cell receptor beta chains follows, all from one sample in a study of blood T cells in healthy people across ages. TCRdb recomputed calls from the 5' RACE reads with MiXCR, one row per CDR3 protein. Among around 1,000,000 distinct CDR3 sequences, roughly two fifths were seen once, and the ten largest hold 13%. The specimen was blood. The source is a man aged 18 to 30 in good health. The CDR3 runs from the conserved cysteine through the conserved F or W. A D gene is named only where the DNA matches it firmly. Rows may omit the clone size; those that give it use once, few, many or a size class.

J gene: TRBJ2-2; D gene: -; clone size: -; V gene: TRBV10-3; CDR3 DNA: TGTGCCATCAGTGGGCAGGGCAACACCGGGGAGCTGTTTTTT; CDR3 protein: CAISGQGNTGELFF
J gene: TRBJ1-2; D gene: TRBD1; clone size: few; V gene: TRBV6-2/TRBV6-3; CDR3 DNA: TGTGCCAGCAGTTTCACAGGGGTCGATGGCTACACCTTC; CDR3 protein: CASSFTGVDGYTF
J gene: TRBJ1-6; D gene: -; clone size: few; V gene: TRBV20-1; CDR3 DNA: TGCAGTGCTAGAGACCCCAGGGTAGGCGATTCACCCCTCCACTTT; CDR3 protein: CSARDPRVGDSPLHF
J gene: TRBJ2-1; D gene: TRBD2; clone size: -; V gene: TRBV4-1; CDR3 DNA: TGCGCCAGCGGCCAAGTGGGAAGGACTAGTAACGATGAGCAGTTCTTC; CDR3 protein: CASGQVGRTSNDEQFF
J gene: TRBJ2-3; D gene: -; clone size: -; V gene: TRBV18; CDR3 DNA: TGTGCCAGCTCACTAGAGGGTCAAGACGGAGATACGCAGTATTTT; CDR3 protein: CASSLEGQDGDTQYF
J gene: TRBJ2-3; D gene: -; clone size: few; V gene: TRBV7-2; CDR3 DNA: TGTGCCAGCAGCTTACACCTCGGCACAGATACGCAGTATTTT; CDR3 protein: CASSLHLGTDTQYF
J gene: TRBJ2-3; D gene: TRBD2; clone size: -; V gene: TRBV7-2; CDR3 DNA: TGTGCCAGCAGCTTAGTTGCTAGCGGGGGCGGCACAGATACGCAGTATTTT; CDR3 protein: CASSLVASGGGTDTQYF
J gene: TRBJ2-7; D gene: -; clone size: -; V gene: TRBV20-1; CDR3 DNA: TGCAGTGCTAGCGACGGCGCTCCCTACGAGCAGTACTTC; CDR3 protein: CSASDGAPYEQYF
J gene: TRBJ1-1; D gene: TRBD1; clone size: few; V gene: TRBV29-1; CDR3 DNA: TGCAGCGCAGAGGGACAGGATAACACTGAAGCTTTCTTT; CDR3 protein: CSAEGQDNTEAFF
J gene: TRBJ1-1; D gene: -; clone size: -; V gene: TRBV4-2; CDR3 DNA: TGTGCCAGCAGCCCGGGGACCTTTGAAGCTTTCTTT; CDR3 protein: CASSPGTFEAFF
J gene: TRBJ1-1; D gene: -; clone size: -; V gene: TRBV10-3; CDR3 DNA: TGTGCCATCGGAGGTCAGGAGTATGAAGCTTTCTTT; CDR3 protein: CAIGGQEYEAFF
J gene: TRBJ2-2; D gene: TRBD1; clone size: -; V gene: TRBV27; CDR3 DNA: TGTGCCAGCAGTAAACGACAGGGGACCGGGGAGCTGTTTTTT; CDR3 protein: CASSKRQGTGELFF
J gene: TRBJ1-1; D gene: -; clone size: few; V gene: TRBV20-1; CDR3 DNA: TGCAGTGCTGATTTCCGGAGCTACATGAACACTGAAGCTTTCTTT; CDR3 protein: CSADFRSYMNTEAFF
J gene: TRBJ1-2; D gene: -; clone size: few; V gene: TRBV7-2; CDR3 DNA: TGTGCCAGCAGCTTCCGGACAGCCTCTCGGAGAGGCTACACCTTC; CDR3 protein: CASSFRTASRRGYTF
J gene: TRBJ2-4; D gene: -; clone size: few; V gene: TRBV6-2/TRBV6-3; CDR3 DNA: TGTGCCAGCAGTCGCGGGGTGGACATTCAGTACTTC; CDR3 protein: CASSRGVDIQYF
J gene: TRBJ2-1; D gene: TRBD2; clone size: -; V gene: TRBV6-5; CDR3 DNA: TGTGCCAGCGGACAGCGGGGGGGCCGTTTCCATGAGCAGTTCTTC; CDR3 protein: CASGQRGGRFHEQFF
J gene: TRBJ1-1; D gene: -; clone size: -; V gene: TRBV4-2; CDR3 DNA: TGTGCCAGCAGCCAAGCACAGGGCAGCTTTGAAGCTTTCTTT; CDR3 protein: CASSQAQGSFEAFF
J gene: TRBJ2-3; D gene: -; clone size: few; V gene: TRBV20-1; CDR3 DNA: TGCAGTGCTAGGAGCGGCACTCACACAGATACGCAGTATTTT; CDR3 protein: CSARSGTHTDTQYF
J gene: TRBJ2-7; D gene: -; clone size: once; V gene: TRBV7-2; CDR3 DNA: TGTGCCAGCAGCCCCCTGTCTTCTGGTGAGCAGTACTTC; CDR3 protein: CASSPLSSGEQYF
J gene: TRBJ1-1; D gene: TRBD1; clone size: -; V gene: TRBV9; CDR3 DNA: TGTGCCAGCAGCGCCGGGACAGACGATATGAACACTGAAGCTTTCTTT; CDR3 protein: CASSAGTDDMNTEAFF
J gene: TRBJ2-1; D gene: -; clone size: many; V gene: TRBV4-3; CDR3 DNA: TGCGCCAGCAGCCCAATTATCGGCTCCTACAATGAGCAGTTCTTC; CDR3 protein: CASSPIIGSYNEQFF
J gene: TRBJ1-6; D gene: -; clone size: few; V gene: TRBV7-9; CDR3 DNA: TGTGCCAGCAGCTTAGAGACACAGAATAATTCACCCCTCCACTTT; CDR3 protein: CASSLETQNNSPLHF
J gene: TRBJ1-1; D gene: -; clone size: -; V gene: TRBV2; CDR3 DNA: TGTGCCAGCAGTGAAATTCGGGCGAGACCCACTGAAGCTTTCTTT; CDR3 protein: CASSEIRARPTEAFF
J gene: TRBJ1-1; D gene: -; clone size: -; V gene: TRBV3-1; CDR3 DNA: TGTGCCAGCAGCCATAGTTCCGGCAACACTGAAGCTTTCTTT; CDR3 protein: CASSHSSGNTEAFF
J gene: TRBJ2-7; D gene: -; clone size: -; V gene: TRBV18; CDR3 DNA: TGTGCCAGCTCTACTCCGACAGCAAACCTGTACGAGCAGTACTTC; CDR3 protein: CASSTPTANLYEQYF
J gene: TRBJ2-7; D gene: TRBD2; clone size: -; V gene: TRBV27; CDR3 DNA: TGTGCCAGCAGTGGGACTAGCGGGGGGGCTGGCAATGAGCAGTACTTC; CDR3 protein: CASSGTSGGAGNEQYF
J gene: TRBJ2-7; D gene: TRBD1; clone size: few; V gene: TRBV11-2; CDR3 DNA: TGTGCCAGCAGCTTAGAGACAGGGCCCTCCTACGAGCAGTACTTC; CDR3 protein: CASSLETGPSYEQYF
J gene: TRBJ1-4; D gene: -; clone size: -; V gene: TRBV4-1; CDR3 DNA: TGCGCCAGCAGCCGCCCGGGTGCAACTAATGAAAAACTGTTTTTT; CDR3 protein: CASSRPGATNEKLFF
J gene: TRBJ2-1; D gene: TRBD1; clone size: -; V gene: TRBV13; CDR3 DNA: TGTGCCAGCAGCTCAGAAAGAGACCTCGACAGGGGTGATCGCAATGAGCAGTTCTTC; CDR3 protein: CASSSERDLDRGDRNEQFF
J gene: TRBJ2-3; D gene: TRBD2; clone size: -; V gene: TRBV7-2; CDR3 DNA: TGTGCCAGCAGCTTAGAAACTAGCGGGGATTCTAGCACAGATACGCAGTATTTT; CDR3 protein: CASSLETSGDSSTDTQYF
J gene: TRBJ1-1; D gene: -; clone size: few; V gene: TRBV20-1; CDR3 DNA: TGCACCGCGGGGGGGTTTGAGTCTGAAGCTTTCTTT; CDR3 protein: CTAGGFESEAFF
J gene: TRBJ2-2; D gene: -; clone size: -; V gene: TRBV28; CDR3 DNA: TGTGCCAGCGGGTACTGGGGTCAAATCACCGGGGAGCTGTTTTTT; CDR3 protein: CASGYWGQITGELFF
J gene: TRBJ2-2; D gene: -; clone size: -; V gene: TRBV7-9; CDR3 DNA: TGTGCCAGCAGCAGCCTTAGGGGGACGTGGGACACCGGGGAGCTGTTTTTT; CDR3 protein: CASSSLRGTWDTGELFF
J gene: TRBJ2-3; D gene: -; clone size: -; V gene: TRBV5-1; CDR3 DNA: TGCGCCAGCACCCTCCCCAAGATGGGCGGGTCGACCTCAGATACGCAGTATTTT; CDR3 protein: CASTLPKMGGSTSDTQYF
J gene: TRBJ2-1; D gene: -; clone size: few; V gene: TRBV5-6; CDR3 DNA: TGTGCCAGCAGCTTGGGACAGGCATACAATGAGCAGTTCTTC; CDR3 protein: CASSLGQAYNEQFF
J gene: TRBJ2-1; D gene: -; clone size: -; V gene: TRBV4-3; CDR3 DNA: TGCGCCAGCAGCCAAGATGGGGTGAAATACAATGAGCAGTTCTTC; CDR3 protein: CASSQDGVKYNEQFF
J gene: TRBJ2-7; D gene: -; clone size: -; V gene: TRBV7-9; CDR3 DNA: TGTGCCAGCAGCTTAGATGCCGGGGAGCAGTACTTC; CDR3 protein: CASSLDAGEQYF
J gene: TRBJ2-3; D gene: -; clone size: few; V gene: TRBV20-1; CDR3 DNA: TGCAGTTTCGAAGGGGGACTCACAGATACGCAGTATTTT; CDR3 protein: CSFEGGLTDTQYF
J gene: TRBJ2-7; D gene: -; clone size: -; V gene: TRBV7-2; CDR3 DNA: TGTGCCAGCAGCTTAAGCTGGGCAGGTGCCTACAATGAGCAGTACTTC; CDR3 protein: CASSLSWAGAYNEQYF
J gene: TRBJ2-1; D gene: -; clone size: -; V gene: TRBV3-1; CDR3 DNA: TGTGCCAGCCGAGTTGGGGGGGGCCCCAGCAATGAGCAGTTCTTC; CDR3 protein: CASRVGGGPSNEQFF
J gene: TRBJ2-3; D gene: -; clone size: -; V gene: TRBV29-1; CDR3 DNA: TGCAGCGTTGAAGATCTGGGGGGCCCGCAGTATTTT; CDR3 protein: CSVEDLGGPQYF